This entry describes one T cell receptor beta chain. This entry is derived from a study of shared T cell receptors in the human thymus. The J segment lost 5 bases and the V segment lost 6 bases, leaving 2 bases of the junction unmatched. Germline-derived CDR1 and CDR2 are SNHLY and FYNNEI. The CDR3 has 15 amino acids. TCRdb keeps only in-frame clones here, not all; method: immunoSEQ multiplex PCR. The data hold 700,000 to 750,000 clones, with roughly 85% observed a single time. This sample was shared with a second study, whose subject was human thymus T cells. That source adds: The sample donors, healthy Finnish infants, were having corrective surgery for congenital heart defects.

The sequenced sample was thymocytes. This clonotype originated in a girl less than two years old with a congenital heart defect. The chain couples TRBV2 to TRBJ2-2, with 14 bases fitting TRBD2. The CDR3 nucleotides read TGTGCCAGCAGGGGACTAGCGGGGGAAACCGGGGAGCTGTTTTTT. Translation: CASRGLAGETGELFF.